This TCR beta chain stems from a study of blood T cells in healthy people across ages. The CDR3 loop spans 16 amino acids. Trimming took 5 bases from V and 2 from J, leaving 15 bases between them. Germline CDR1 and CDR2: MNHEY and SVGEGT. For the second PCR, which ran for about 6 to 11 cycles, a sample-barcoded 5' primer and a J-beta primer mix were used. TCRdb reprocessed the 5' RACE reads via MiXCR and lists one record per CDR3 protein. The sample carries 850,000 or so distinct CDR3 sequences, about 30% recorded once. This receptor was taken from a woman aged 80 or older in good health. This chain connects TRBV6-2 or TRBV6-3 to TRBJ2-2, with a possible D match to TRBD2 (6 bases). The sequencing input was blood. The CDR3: CASSGLPGDNTGELFF. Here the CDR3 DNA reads TGTGCCAGCAGTGGGCTGCCGGGGGATAACACCGGGGAGCTGTTTTTT.